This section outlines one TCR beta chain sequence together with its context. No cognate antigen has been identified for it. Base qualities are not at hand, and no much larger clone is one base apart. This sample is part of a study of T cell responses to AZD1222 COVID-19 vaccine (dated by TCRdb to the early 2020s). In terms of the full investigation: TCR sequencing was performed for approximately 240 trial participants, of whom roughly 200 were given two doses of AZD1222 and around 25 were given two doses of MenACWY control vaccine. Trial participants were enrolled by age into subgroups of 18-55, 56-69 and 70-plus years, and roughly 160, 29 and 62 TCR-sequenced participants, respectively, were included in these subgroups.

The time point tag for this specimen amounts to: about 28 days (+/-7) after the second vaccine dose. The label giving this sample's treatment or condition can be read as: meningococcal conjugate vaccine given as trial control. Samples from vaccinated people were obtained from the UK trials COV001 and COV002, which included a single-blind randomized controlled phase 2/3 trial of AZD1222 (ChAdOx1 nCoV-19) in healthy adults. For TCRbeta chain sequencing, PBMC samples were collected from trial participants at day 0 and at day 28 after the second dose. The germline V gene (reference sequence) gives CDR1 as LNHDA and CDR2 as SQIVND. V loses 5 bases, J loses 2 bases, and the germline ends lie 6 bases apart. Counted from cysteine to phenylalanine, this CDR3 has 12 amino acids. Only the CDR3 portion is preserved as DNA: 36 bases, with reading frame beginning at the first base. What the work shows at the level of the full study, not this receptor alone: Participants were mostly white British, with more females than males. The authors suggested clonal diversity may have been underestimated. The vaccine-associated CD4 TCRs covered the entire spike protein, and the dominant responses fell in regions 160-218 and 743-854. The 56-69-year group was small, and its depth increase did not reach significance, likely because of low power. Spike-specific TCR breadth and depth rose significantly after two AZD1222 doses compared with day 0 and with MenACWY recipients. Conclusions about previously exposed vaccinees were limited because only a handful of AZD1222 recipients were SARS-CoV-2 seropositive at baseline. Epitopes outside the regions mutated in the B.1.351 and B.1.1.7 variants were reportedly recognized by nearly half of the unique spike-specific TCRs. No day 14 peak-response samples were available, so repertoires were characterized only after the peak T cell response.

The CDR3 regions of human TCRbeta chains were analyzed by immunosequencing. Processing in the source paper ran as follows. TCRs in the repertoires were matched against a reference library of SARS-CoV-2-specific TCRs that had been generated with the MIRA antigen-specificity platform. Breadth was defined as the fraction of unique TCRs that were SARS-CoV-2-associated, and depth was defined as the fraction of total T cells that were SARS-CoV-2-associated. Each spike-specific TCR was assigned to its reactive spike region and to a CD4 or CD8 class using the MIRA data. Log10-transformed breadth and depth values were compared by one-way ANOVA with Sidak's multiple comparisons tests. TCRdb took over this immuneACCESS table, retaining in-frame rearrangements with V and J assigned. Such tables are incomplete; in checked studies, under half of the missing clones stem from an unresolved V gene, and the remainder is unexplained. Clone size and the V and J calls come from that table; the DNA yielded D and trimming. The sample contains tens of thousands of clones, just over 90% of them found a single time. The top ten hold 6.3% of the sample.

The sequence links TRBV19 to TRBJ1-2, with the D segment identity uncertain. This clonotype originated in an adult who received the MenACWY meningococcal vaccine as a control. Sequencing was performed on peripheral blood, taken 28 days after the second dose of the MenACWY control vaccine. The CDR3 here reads CASSDFNYGYTF. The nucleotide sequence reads TGTGCCAGTAGTGATTTCAACTATGGCTACACCTTC.